One sample yielded the 18 T cell receptor beta chains listed below, sequenced in a study of T cells in localized non-small cell lung cancer. Measured with immunoSEQ multiplex PCR; TCRdb has only the in-frame clones, and not every one. This sample has tens of thousands of clones, with approximately 84% found just once. Sequences were derived from peripheral blood, sampled before any cancer treatment. These receptors were taken from a female donor older than 55 with stage I lung adenocarcinoma.

This clone has just a few counts. The chain carries TRBV10-2 and TRBJ2-1; 8 bases agree with TRBD2. This CDR3 has 14 amino acids. V was clipped by 3 bases and J by 9 bases; unmatched bases: 7. CDR1 is WSHSY and CDR2 is SAAADI in the germline V gene. The CDR3 region has the DNA TGCGCCAGCAGTGACGTAGCGGGGAAGGTTGAGCAGTTCTTC. It translates to CASSDVAGKVEQFF.

The rearrangement joins TRBV9 to TRBJ1-3; 7 bases map to TRBD1. Germline CDR1 reads SGDLS; CDR2 reads YYNGEE. CDR3 length equals 14 residues. V shed 3 bases, J shed 3 bases, and the junction held 3 bases outside the gene matches. CDR3 loop: CASSDGQVGNTIYF. CDR3 DNA: TGTGCCAGCAGCGACGGACAGGTTGGAAACACCATATATTTT.

As regards this clone: Compared with germline, one end of the junction differs, possibly owing to a read error. This chain links TRBV7-7 with TRBJ2-7; 9 nucleotides line up with TRBD2. The CDR3 runs to 18 residues. Germline CDR1 and CDR2: SSHAT and FNYEAQ (reference sequence). The CDR3 loop is CASKPLAGPPNSSYEQYF. The CDR3 DNA follows: TGTGCTAGCAAACCCCTAGCGGGGCCACCCAACAGCTCCTACGAGCAGTACTTC.

This sequence joins TRBV9 and TRBJ1-2; unclear D gene. The germline CDR1 and CDR2 sequences are SGDLS and YYNGEE. V shed 0 bases and J shed 4 bases, with 7 bases lying between them. CDR3 length equals 13 residues. In DNA, the CDR3 is TGTGCCAGCAGCGTAGGGGGTGGCTATGGCTACACCTTC. Its protein is CASSVGGGYGYTF.

The J gene is TRBJ1-4, the V gene TRBV6-6; D is undetermined. Germline V gene lookup returns CDR1 MNHNY and CDR2 SVGAGI (reference sequence). The CDR3 is 15 residues long. V was cut by 5 bases and J by 0 bases, with 10 bases left in between. Written as DNA, the CDR3 is TGTGCCAGCAGTCCGCGAGGTGCAACTAATGAAAAACTGTTTTTT. Its translation is CASSPRGATNEKLFF.

CDR3 loop: CASSLSRLAGFTDTQYF. The CDR3 DNA is TGTGCCAGCAGTTTATCAAGACTAGCGGGGTTCACAGATACGCAGTATTTT. The rearrangement uses TRBV27 and TRBJ2-3; 11 bases fit TRBD2. Trimming removed 0 bases from V and 2 bases from J; junction bases left unmatched: 4. CDR1 is MNHEY, CDR2 SMNVEV, per germline (reference sequence). The CDR3 runs 17 residues.

The chain joins TRBV9 to TRBJ1-3; D is possibly TRBD1 (6 bases). CDR3 length: 16 amino acids. CDR1 is SGDLS, CDR2 YYNGEE, per germline. Between the trimmed V and J ends, which lost 0 bases and 3 bases, there was a span of 13 bases. DNA for the CDR3: TGTGCCAGCAGCGTAGGCCGCTTGGACAGTGGAAACACCATATATTTT. Protein product: CASSVGRLDSGNTIYF.

The chain joins TRBV19 to TRBJ2-2, with D hard to call. Trimming removed 3 bases at V and 8 bases at J, with 13 bases between. CDR3 length equals 14 residues. The V gene's germline CDR1 is LNHDA and CDR2 SQIVND (reference sequence). In DNA form, the CDR3 reads TGTGCCAGTAGTATCGACTCCCCGTCGGGGGAGCTGTTTTTT. Its protein is CASSIDSPSGELFF.

The rearrangement links TRBV10-2 to TRBJ1-2, with 10 bases aligning to TRBD1. Germline V gives CDR1 WSHSY, CDR2 SAAADI. The CDR3 totals 14 residues. With V trimmed by 6 bases and J by 4 bases, 5 bases remained unmatched. The CDR3 DNA reads TGCGCCAGCAGCCGGGACAGGGGACGCTATGGCTACACCTTC. Its translation: CASSRDRGRYGYTF.

This chain connects TRBV28 to TRBJ2-7; 7 bases are a match to TRBD1. The CDR3 spans 14 residues. Germline values: CDR1 MDHEN, CDR2 SYDVKM. After removal of 5 bases from V and 2 bases from J, the junction contained 6 bases not matched to a gene. CDR3 nucleotides: TGTGCCAGCAGTCCCCTGACAGGGCCCTACGAGCAGTACTTC. This encodes CASSPLTGPYEQYF.

The rearrangement uses TRBV5-4 and TRBJ2-7; TRBD1 matches 10 bases. This CDR3 is built from 17 residues. CDR1 and CDR2 from the germline V gene are SGHNT and YYREEE (reference sequence). V shed 1 base and J 2 bases; nucleotides not matched to a gene: 9. The CDR3 here is CASSLRTGGDKTYEQYF. CDR3 coding DNA: TGTGCCAGCAGCTTGCGGACAGGGGGAGATAAGACCTACGAGCAGTACTTC. The whole variable domain, remainder taken from reference TRBV5-4 and TRBJ2-7, is ETGVTQSPTHLIKTRGQQVTLRCSSQSGHNTVSWYQQALGQGPQFIFQYYREEENGRGNFPPRFSGLQFPNYSSELNVNALELDDSALYLCASSLRTGGDKTYEQYFGPGTRLTVT.

This chain joins TRBV9 and TRBJ2-7; tentative D call: TRBD2 (7 bases). This CDR3 region has 15 residues. Germline V gene lookup returns CDR1 SGDLS and CDR2 YYNGEE. The germline V and J ends were trimmed by 2 bases and 0 bases, with 12 bases remaining between them. CDR3 sequence (DNA): TGTGCCAGCAGCGTGGGGGCTAGCGGCTCCTACGAGCAGTACTTC. Translating gives CASSVGASGSYEQYF.

The chain combines TRBV7-2 with TRBJ2-3; 8 bases are a match to TRBD2. There are 14 residues in the CDR3. CDR1 is SGHTA, CDR2 FQGNSA, per germline. J lost 4 bases, V lost 6 bases, and 6 bases had no gene match. DNA for the CDR3: TGTGCCAGCAGTAGCGGGATTCACTCAGATACGCAGTATTTT. It specifies CASSSGIHSDTQYF.

This rearrangement joins TRBV5-1 to TRBJ2-5; 7 bases are shared with TRBD1. This CDR3 is 13 amino acids long. In germline, CDR1 is SGHRS, CDR2 YFSETQ. V dropped 5 bases and J dropped 1; count of bases not matched to a gene: 2. The CDR3 region has the DNA TGCGCCAGCAGACAGGGGCCCCAAGAGACCCAGTACTTC. Its translation: CASRQGPQETQYF.

This clone was found once. This chain joins TRBV6-4 and TRBJ1-1, with D uncertain. V lost 6 bases and J 3 bases, leaving 11 bases between the germline ends. The CDR3 is 13 amino acids. Per the germline V gene, CDR1 is MRHNA and CDR2 is SNTAGT. In DNA, the CDR3 is TGTGCCAGCAGACTAAACCGGGACACTGAAGCTTTCTTT. This encodes CASRLNRDTEAFF.

The chain uses TRBV9 and TRBJ1-2, with unresolved D. The ends were cut back, 4 bases at V and 5 bases at J, with 12 bases in the middle. The germline V gene has CDR1 SGDLS and CDR2 YYNGEE. The CDR3 is 13 amino acids. The DNA for the CDR3 is TGTGCCAGCAGCCAACAAGTTAGATATGGCTACACCTTC. Translation: CASSQQVRYGYTF.

This clone was seen more than once but under ten times. The CDR3 sequence is CASSSYNRHLQETQYF. CDR3 nucleotides: TGTGCCAGCAGCTCCTACAACAGGCATCTGCAAGAGACCCAGTACTTC. The chain combines TRBV25-1 with TRBJ2-5; perhaps TRBD1 as D (5 bases). The CDR3 contains 16 residues. Trimming took 6 bases from V and 2 from J, leaving 19 bases between them. Germline CDR1 is MGHDK and CDR2 is SYGVNS.

The gene calls are TRBV19 and TRBJ2-1; 7 bases fit TRBD1. The CDR3 consists of 13 residues. V was pared by 7 bases and J by 4 bases, with 4 bases of the junction left unmatched. Germline lookup yields CDR1 LNHDA and CDR2 SQIVND (reference sequence). The CDR3 loop is CASTGTAYNEQFF. CDR3 sequence (DNA): TGTGCCAGTACCGGGACAGCATACAATGAGCAGTTCTTC.